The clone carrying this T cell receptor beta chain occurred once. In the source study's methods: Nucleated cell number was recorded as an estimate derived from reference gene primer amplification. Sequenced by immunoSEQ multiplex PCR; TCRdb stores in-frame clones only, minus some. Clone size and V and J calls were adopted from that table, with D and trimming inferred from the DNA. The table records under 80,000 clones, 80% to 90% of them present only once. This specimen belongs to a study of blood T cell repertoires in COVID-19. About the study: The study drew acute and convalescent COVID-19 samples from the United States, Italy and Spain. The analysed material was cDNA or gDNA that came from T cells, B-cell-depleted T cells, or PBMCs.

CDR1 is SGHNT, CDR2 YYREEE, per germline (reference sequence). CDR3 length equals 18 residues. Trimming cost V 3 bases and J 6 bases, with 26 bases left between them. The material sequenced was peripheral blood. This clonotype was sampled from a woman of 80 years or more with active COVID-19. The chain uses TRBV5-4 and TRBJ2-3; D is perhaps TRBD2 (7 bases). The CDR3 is CASSSGGISGLHHDTQYF. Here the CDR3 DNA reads TGTGCCAGCAGCTCGGGGGGCATTAGCGGGCTTCATCACGATACGCAGTATTTT.